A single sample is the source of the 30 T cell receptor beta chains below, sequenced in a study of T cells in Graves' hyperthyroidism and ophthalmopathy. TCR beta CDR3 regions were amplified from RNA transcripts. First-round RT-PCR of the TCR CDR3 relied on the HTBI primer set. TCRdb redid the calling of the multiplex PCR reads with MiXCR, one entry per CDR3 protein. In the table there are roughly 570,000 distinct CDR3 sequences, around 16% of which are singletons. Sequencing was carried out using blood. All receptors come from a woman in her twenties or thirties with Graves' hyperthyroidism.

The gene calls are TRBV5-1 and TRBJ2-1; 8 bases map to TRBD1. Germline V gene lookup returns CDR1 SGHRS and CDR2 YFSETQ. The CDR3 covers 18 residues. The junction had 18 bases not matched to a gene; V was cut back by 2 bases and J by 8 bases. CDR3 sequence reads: CASSFGQGARADSDEQFF. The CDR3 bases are TGCGCCAGCAGCTTTGGGCAGGGGGCGCGGGCGGATAGCGATGAGCAGTTCTTC.

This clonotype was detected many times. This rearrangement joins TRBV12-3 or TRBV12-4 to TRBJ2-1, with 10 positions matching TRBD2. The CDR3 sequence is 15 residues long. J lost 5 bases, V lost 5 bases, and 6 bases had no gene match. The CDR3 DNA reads TGTGCCAGCAGTCCCGGGACTAGCGTAGACAATGAGCAGTTCTTC. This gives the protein CASSPGTSVDNEQFF.

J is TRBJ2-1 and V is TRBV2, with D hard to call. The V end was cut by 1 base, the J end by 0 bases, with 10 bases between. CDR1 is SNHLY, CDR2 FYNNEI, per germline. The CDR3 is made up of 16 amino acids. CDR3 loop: CASSEEGRNSYNEQFF. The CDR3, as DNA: TGTGCCAGCAGTGAAGAGGGCAGGAACTCCTACAATGAGCAGTTCTTC.

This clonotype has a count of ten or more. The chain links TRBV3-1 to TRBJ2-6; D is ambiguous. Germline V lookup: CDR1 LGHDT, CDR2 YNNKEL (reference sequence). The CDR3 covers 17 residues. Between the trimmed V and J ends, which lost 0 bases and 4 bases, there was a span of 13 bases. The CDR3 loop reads CASSQEIGASGANVLTF. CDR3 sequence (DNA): TGTGCCAGCAGCCAAGAGATAGGAGCGAGCGGGGCCAACGTCCTGACTTTC.

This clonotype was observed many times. The CDR3 region is CASRRGHEQYF. In DNA form, the CDR3 reads TGTGCCAGCAGGCGGGGCCACGAGCAGTACTTC. The V gene is TRBV27, the J gene TRBJ2-7; possibly TRBD2 for D (6 bases). Germline values: CDR1 MNHEY, CDR2 SMNVEV (reference sequence). The length of the CDR3 is 11 residues. Trimming removed 6 bases from V and 5 bases from J, with 8 bases in between.

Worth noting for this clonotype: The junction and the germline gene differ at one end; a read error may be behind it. The CDR3 is CVSSQGLYEQYF. CDR3 nucleotides: TGTGTCAGCAGCCAAGGGCTCTACGAGCAGTACTTC. The V call is TRBV4-2, the J call TRBJ2-7, with D unclear. The CDR3 length is 12 residues. Germline V gives CDR1 LGHNA, CDR2 YNFKEQ.

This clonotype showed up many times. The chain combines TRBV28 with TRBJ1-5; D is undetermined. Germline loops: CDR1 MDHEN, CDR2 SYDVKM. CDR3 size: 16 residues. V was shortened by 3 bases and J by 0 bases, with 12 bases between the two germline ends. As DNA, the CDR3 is TGTGCCAGCAGTTTGACGTCTTCCCATAGCAATCAGCCCCAGCATTTT. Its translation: CASSLTSSHSNQPQHF.

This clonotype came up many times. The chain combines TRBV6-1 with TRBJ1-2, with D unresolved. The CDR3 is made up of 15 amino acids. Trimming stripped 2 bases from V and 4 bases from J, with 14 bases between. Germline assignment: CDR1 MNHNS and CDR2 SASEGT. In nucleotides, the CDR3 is TGTGCCAGCAGTGAAAAAGTTGACGGGATCTATGGCTACACCTTC. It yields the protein CASSEKVDGIYGYTF.

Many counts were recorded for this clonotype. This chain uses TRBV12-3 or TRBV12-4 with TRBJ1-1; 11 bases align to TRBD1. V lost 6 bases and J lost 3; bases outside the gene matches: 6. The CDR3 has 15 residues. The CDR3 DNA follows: TGTGCCAGCAGACCGGACAGGGGGCTGGACACTGAAGCTTTCTTT. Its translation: CASRPDRGLDTEAFF.

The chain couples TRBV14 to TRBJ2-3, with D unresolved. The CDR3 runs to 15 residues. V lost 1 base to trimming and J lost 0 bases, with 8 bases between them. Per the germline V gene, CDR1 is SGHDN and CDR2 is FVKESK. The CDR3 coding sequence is TGTGCCAGCAGCCAAGTGGGTATTAGCACAGATACGCAGTATTTT. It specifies CASSQVGISTDTQYF.

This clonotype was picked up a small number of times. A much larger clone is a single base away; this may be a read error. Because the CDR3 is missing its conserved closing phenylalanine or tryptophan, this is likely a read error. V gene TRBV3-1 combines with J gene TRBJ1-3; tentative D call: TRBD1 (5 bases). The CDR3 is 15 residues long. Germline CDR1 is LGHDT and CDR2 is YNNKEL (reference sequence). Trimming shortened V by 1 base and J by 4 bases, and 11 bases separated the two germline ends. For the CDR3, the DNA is TGTGCCAGCAGCCAAGGAGGGGCAATCGGAAACACCATATATTCT. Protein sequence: CASSQGGAIGNTIYS.

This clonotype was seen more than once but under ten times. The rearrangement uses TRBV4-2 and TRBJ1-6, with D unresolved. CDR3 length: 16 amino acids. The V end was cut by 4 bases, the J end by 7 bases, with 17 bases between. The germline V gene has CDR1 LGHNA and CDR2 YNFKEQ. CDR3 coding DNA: TGTGCCAGCAGCCCCCGAGTGTGGGCAGAAAATTCACCCCTCCACTTT. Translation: CASSPRVWAENSPLHF.

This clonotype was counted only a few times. CDR3 bases: TGCGCCAGCAGCTTGGAGGCCCCCGGGGAGACCCAGTACTTC. The encoded protein is CASSLEAPGETQYF. The chain employs TRBV5-1 and TRBJ2-5; D unresolved. The CDR3 covers 14 residues. The ends were cut back, 0 bases at V and 5 bases at J, with 11 bases in the middle. Germline CDR1 and CDR2: SGHRS and YFSETQ.

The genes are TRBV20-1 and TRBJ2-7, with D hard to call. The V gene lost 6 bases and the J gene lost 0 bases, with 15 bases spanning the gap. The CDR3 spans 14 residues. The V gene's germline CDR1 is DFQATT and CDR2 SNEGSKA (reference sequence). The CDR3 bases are TGCAGTGCAAGGTTTGCCAGTAACTCCTACGAGCAGTACTTC. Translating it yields CSARFASNSYEQYF.

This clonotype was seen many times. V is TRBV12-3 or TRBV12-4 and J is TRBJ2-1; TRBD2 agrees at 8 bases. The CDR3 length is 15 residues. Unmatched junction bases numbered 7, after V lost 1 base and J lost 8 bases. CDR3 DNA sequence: TGTGCCAGCAGTTTAGTGGTCGGGAGGGGTGATGAGCAGTTCTTC. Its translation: CASSLVVGRGDEQFF.

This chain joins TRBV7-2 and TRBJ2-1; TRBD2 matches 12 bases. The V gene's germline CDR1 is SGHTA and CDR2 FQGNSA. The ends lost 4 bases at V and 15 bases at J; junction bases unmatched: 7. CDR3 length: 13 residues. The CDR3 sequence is CASSSYGLAGLFF. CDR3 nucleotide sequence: TGTGCCAGCAGCTCTTATGGACTAGCGGGATTGTTCTTC.

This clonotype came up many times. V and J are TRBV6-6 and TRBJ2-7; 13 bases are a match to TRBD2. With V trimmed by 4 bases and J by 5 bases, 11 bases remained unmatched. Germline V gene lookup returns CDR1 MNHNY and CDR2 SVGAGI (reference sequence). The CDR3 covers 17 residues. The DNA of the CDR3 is TGTGCCAGCAGTTCCCAGACTAGCGGGAGGAGAAGTGACGAGCAGTACTTC. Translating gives CASSSQTSGRRSDEQYF.

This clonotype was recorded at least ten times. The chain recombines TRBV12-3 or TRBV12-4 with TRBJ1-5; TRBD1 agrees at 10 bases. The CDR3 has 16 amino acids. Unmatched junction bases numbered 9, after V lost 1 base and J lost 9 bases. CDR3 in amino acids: CASSLEYGQGDVPQHF. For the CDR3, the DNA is TGTGCCAGCAGTTTAGAATATGGACAGGGGGATGTGCCCCAGCATTTT.

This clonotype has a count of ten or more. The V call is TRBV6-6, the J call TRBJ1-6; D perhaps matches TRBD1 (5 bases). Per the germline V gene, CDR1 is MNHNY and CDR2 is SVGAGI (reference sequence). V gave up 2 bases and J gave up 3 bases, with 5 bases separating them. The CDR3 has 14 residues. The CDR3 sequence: CASSYRGYNSPLHF. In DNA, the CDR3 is TGTGCCAGCAGTTACAGGGGCTATAATTCACCCCTCCACTTT.

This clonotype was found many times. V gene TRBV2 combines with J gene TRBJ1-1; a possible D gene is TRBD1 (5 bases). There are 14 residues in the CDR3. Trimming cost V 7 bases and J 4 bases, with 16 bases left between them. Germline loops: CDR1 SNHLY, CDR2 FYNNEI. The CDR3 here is CASTPSGRSTEAFF. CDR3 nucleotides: TGTGCCAGCACCCCCTCGGGGCGGAGCACTGAAGCTTTCTTT.

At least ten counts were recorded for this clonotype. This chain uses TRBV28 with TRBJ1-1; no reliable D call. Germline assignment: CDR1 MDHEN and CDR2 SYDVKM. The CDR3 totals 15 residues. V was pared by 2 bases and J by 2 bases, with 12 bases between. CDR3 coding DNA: TGTGCCAGCAGTTTACGGAGCCCGGTCAACACTGAAGCTTTCTTT. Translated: CASSLRSPVNTEAFF.

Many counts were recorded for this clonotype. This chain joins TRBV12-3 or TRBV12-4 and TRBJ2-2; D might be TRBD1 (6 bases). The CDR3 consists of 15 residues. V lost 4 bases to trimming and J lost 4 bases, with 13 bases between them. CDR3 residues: CASSSRGTSTGELFF. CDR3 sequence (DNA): TGTGCCAGCAGTTCTAGGGGGACGAGCACCGGGGAGCTGTTTTTT.

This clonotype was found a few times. The CDR3 here is CASKDGGTGELFF. The CDR3 nucleotides are TGTGCCAGCAAAGATGGGGGGACGGGGGAGCTGTTTTTT. The rearrangement links TRBV27 to TRBJ2-2; TRBD2 is a possible D gene (6 bases). Trimming took 7 bases from V and 8 from J, leaving 14 bases between them. This CDR3 contains 13 residues. Germline values: CDR1 MNHEY, CDR2 SMNVEV (reference sequence).

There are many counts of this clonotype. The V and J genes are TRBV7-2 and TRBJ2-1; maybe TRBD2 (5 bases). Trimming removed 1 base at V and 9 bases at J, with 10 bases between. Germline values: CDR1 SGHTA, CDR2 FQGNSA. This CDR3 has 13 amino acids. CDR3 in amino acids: CASSLVGSGEQFF. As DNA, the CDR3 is TGTGCCAGCAGCTTAGTTGGGAGTGGTGAGCAGTTCTTC.

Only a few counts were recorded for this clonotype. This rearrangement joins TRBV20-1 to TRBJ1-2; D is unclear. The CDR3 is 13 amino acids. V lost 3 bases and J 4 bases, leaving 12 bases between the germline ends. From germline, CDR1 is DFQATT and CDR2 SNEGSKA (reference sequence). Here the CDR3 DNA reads TGCAGTGCTAGTGATGAGACCGTCTATGGCTACACCTTC. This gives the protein CSASDETVYGYTF.

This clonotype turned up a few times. The CDR3 here is CASSLLSGPLRGTYEQYF. CDR3 nucleotides: TGTGCCAGCAGTTTACTCTCGGGACCCTTGCGGGGAACCTACGAGCAGTACTTC. V usage is TRBV12-3 or TRBV12-4 and J usage is TRBJ2-7, with a tentative D call TRBD2 (6 bases). Trimming took off 2 bases at V and 2 bases at J, with 22 bases between the two ends. The CDR3 contains 18 residues.

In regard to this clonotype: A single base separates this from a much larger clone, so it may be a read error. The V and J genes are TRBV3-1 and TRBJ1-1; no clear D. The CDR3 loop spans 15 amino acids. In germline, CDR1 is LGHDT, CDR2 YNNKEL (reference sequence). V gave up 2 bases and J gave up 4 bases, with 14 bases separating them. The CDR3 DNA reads TGTGCCAGCAGCCAACTACCCGACGCGAGCACTGAAGCTTTCTTT. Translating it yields CASSQLPDASTEAFF.

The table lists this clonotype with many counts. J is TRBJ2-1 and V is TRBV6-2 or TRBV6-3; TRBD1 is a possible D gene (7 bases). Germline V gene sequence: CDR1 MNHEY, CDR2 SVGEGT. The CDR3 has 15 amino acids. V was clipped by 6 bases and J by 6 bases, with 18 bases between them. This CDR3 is CASRQGDSIGNEQFF. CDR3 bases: TGTGCCAGCAGGCAGGGGGACTCCATCGGCAATGAGCAGTTCTTC.

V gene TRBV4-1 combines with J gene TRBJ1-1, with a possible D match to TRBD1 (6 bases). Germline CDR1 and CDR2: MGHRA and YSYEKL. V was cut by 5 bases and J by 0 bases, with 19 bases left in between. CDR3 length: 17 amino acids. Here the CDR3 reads CASSTNPFGQMNTEAFF. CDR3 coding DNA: TGCGCCAGCAGCACAAACCCCTTCGGACAGATGAACACTGAAGCTTTCTTT.

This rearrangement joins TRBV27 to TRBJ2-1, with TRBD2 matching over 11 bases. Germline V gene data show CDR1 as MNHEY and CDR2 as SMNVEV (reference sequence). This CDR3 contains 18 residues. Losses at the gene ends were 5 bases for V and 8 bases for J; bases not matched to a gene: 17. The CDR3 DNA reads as TGTGCCAGCAGTATTATAGGGGATACTAGCGGGAGAGTATATGAGCAGTTCTTC. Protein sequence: CASSIIGDTSGRVYEQFF.